One sample yielded the 12 T cell receptor beta chains listed below, sequenced in a study of cytomegalovirus exposure and HLA in healthy donors. TCRdb keeps only in-frame clones here, not all; method: immunoSEQ multiplex PCR. The table shows some 80,000 clones, with 90% to 97% occurring only once. Sample: PBMCs. All receptors derive from a man younger than 35 in good health and CMV-seropositive.

V gene TRBV6-5 combines with J gene TRBJ2-1, with TRBD2 matching 11 bases. The CDR3 runs 15 residues. Germline assignment: CDR1 MNHEY and CDR2 SVGAGI. With 6 bases clipped from V and 3 bases from J, the junction kept 4 bases outside the gene matches. The CDR3 spells CASSLGTSGYNEQFF. In nucleotides, the CDR3 is TGTGCCAGCAGCCTGGGGACTAGCGGCTACAATGAGCAGTTCTTC.

This clone occurred once. This chain connects TRBV28 to TRBJ1-3, with TRBD1 matching 9 bases. Germline V lookup: CDR1 MDHEN, CDR2 SYDVKM. The V gene end was trimmed by 6 bases and the J gene end by 0 bases; junction bases not matched to a gene: 9. This CDR3 contains 17 residues. The CDR3 bases are TGTGCCAGCAGATTCTCCGGGACAGGGAGCTCTGGAAACACCATATATTTT. Its protein product is CASRFSGTGSSGNTIYF.

The J gene is TRBJ2-3, the V gene TRBV12-5, with D possibly TRBD1 on 5 matching bases. The V end lost 5 bases, the J end lost 0 bases, and 15 bases lay between the germline ends. Germline CDR1 is LGHNT and CDR2 is FRNRAP. The CDR3 length is 16 residues. The CDR3 coding sequence is TGTGCTAGTGGTGCCTATGGGGCAGCTAGCACAGATACGCAGTATTTT. Protein: CASGAYGAASTDTQYF.

The V gene is TRBV10-2, the J gene TRBJ2-3; TRBD2 matches 16 bases. V dropped 6 bases and J dropped 5; count of bases not matched to a gene: 2. Germline V gene lookup returns CDR1 WSHSY and CDR2 SAAADI. The CDR3 has 15 residues. The DNA of the CDR3 is TGCGCCAGCAGGGGACTAGCGGGAGGGAGAGATACGCAGTATTTT. Its translation is CASRGLAGGRDTQYF.

The count of this clone is one. The chain recombines TRBV7-9 with TRBJ2-1; 10 nucleotides agree with TRBD2. V lost 5 bases and J lost 10; bases outside the gene matches: 11. Germline loops: CDR1 SEHNR, CDR2 FQNEAQ (reference sequence). The CDR3 is made up of 15 amino acids. CDR3 in DNA: TGTGCCAGCAGCCCCCCTAGCGGGAGTACGAGGGAGCAGTTCTTC. As protein: CASSPPSGSTREQFF.

The gene calls are TRBV12-2 and TRBJ2-1; the table gives TRBD2 as D, unverified against the DNA. TRBV12-2 is tagged as a pseudogene. CDR3 size: 15 residues. The CDR3 nucleotides read TGTGCAAGTCGCTTCGGGGGGGGGTTCTACAATGAGCAGTTCTTC. The encoded protein is CASRFGGGFYNEQFF.

The rearrangement links TRBV5-1 to TRBJ2-7; TRBD1 agrees at 12 bases. Germline assignment: CDR1 SGHRS and CDR2 YFSETQ. CDR3 length equals 20 residues. V dropped 4 bases and J dropped 0; count of bases not matched to a gene: 17. CDR3 residues: CASSNRDRGRRADSSYEQYF. CDR3 DNA: TGCGCCAGCAGCAACCGGGACAGGGGGCGCCGAGCGGATAGCTCCTACGAGCAGTACTTC.

This chain uses TRBV6-1 with TRBJ2-7; D is undetermined. The germline CDR1 and CDR2 sequences are MNHNS and SASEGT. The CDR3 extends over 15 amino acids. Trimming cost V 5 bases and J 0 bases, with 14 bases left between them. As DNA, the CDR3 is TGTGCCAGCAGTCTCAGGCCCCAAAGCTCCTACGAGCAGTACTTC. Its protein is CASSLRPQSSYEQYF.

The rearrangement uses TRBV19 and TRBJ1-2; D might be TRBD1 (5 bases). Trimming took 10 bases from V and 7 from J, leaving 13 bases between them. Germline assignment: CDR1 LNHDA and CDR2 SQIVND (reference sequence). The CDR3 runs 11 residues. This CDR3 is CAIDGGGGYTF. In DNA, the CDR3 is TGTGCCATTGACGGCGGGGGTGGCTACACCTTC. Full variable domain (missing parts from reference TRBV19 and TRBJ1-2): DGGITQSPKYLFRKEGQNVTLSCEQNLNHDAMYWYRQDPGQGLRLIYYSQIVNDFQKGDIAEGYSVSREKKESFPLTVTSAQKNPTAFYLCAIDGGGGYTFGSGTRLTVV.

The CDR3 here is CSVEVPLIQNEQFF. In DNA, the CDR3 is TGCAGCGTTGAAGTTCCCCTCATACAAAATGAGCAGTTCTTC. The chain links TRBV29-1 to TRBJ2-1; D unclear. This CDR3 has 14 amino acids. Looked up from germline, CDR1 is SQVTM and CDR2 is ANQGSEA. The germline V and J ends were trimmed by 1 base and 7 bases, with 14 bases remaining between them.

There are a few counts of this clone. Other DNA sequences in the sample encode the same CDR3. This chain links TRBV30 with TRBJ1-5; D remains ambiguous. The V end lost 0 bases, the J end lost 2 bases, and 5 bases lay between the germline ends. This CDR3 spans 13 amino acids. CDR1 and CDR2 (germline): GTSNPN, SVGIG (reference sequence). CDR3 sequence (DNA): TGTGCCTGGAGTGTCCGGGGCAATCAGCCCCAGCATTTT. It translates to CAWSVRGNQPQHF.

The gene calls are TRBV29-1 and TRBJ1-1; D may be TRBD1 (5 bases). Trimming took 7 bases from V and 1 from J, leaving 10 bases between them. CDR3 length: 12 residues. Germline assignment: CDR1 SQVTM and CDR2 ANQGSEA. CDR3 sequence reads: CSAAQGNTEAFF. The CDR3 bases are TGCAGCGCCGCCCAGGGGAACACTGAAGCTTTCTTT.